This T cell receptor (beta chain) is from a study of T cell responses to AZD1222 COVID-19 vaccine. Sequencing was performed with immunoSEQ multiplex PCR; in TCRdb, only in-frame clones are kept and a portion is missing. This sample has some 150,000 clones, with roughly 94% found just once. This CDR3 is built from 16 residues. Trimming removed 5 bases at V and 4 bases at J, with 19 bases between. The V gene's germline CDR1 is MGHRA and CDR2 YSYEKL. Sequenced material: peripheral blood, taken on day 0 of AZD1222 vaccination. This sequence joins TRBV4-1 and TRBJ2-3, with D possibly called TRBD1 or TRBD2 (5 bases each). The TCR sequence derives from an adult in good health. The CDR3 here is CASSLQGVSRSDTQYF. The CDR3 DNA sequence: TGCGCCAGCAGCTTGCAGGGAGTCTCAAGGTCAGATACGCAGTATTTT.